These 6 T cell receptor beta chains were all obtained from the same sample, sequenced in a study of blood T cell repertoires in COVID-19. Libraries were prepared by immunoSEQ multiplex PCR; TCRdb keeps only in-frame clonotypes and omits some of them. The data show 100,000 to 150,000 clones, with 70% to 80% seen just once and around 37% held by the top ten. The material sequenced was peripheral blood. The receptors were gathered from a man in his forties with active or convalescent COVID-19.

The chain carries TRBV15 and TRBJ2-7, with 7 bases identical to TRBD2. CDR1 LNHNV and CDR2 YYDKDF come from the germline V gene (reference sequence). The ends lost 3 bases at V and 0 bases at J; junction bases unmatched: 2. This CDR3 contains 14 residues. This CDR3 reads CATSRGTNSYEQYF. CDR3 coding DNA: TGTGCCACCAGCAGGGGGACTAACTCCTACGAGCAGTACTTC.

In its sample, this clone was seen many times. The V and J genes are TRBV9 and TRBJ2-2, with no clear D. This CDR3 contains 12 residues. Looked up from germline, CDR1 is SGDLS and CDR2 is YYNGEE. V gave up 0 bases and J gave up 7 bases, with 4 bases separating them. CDR3 protein: CASSVVNGELFF. The CDR3 region has the DNA TGTGCCAGCAGCGTAGTTAACGGGGAGCTGTTTTTT.

The rearrangement uses TRBV24-1 and TRBJ1-5, with TRBD1 matching 8 bases. The CDR3 has 14 residues. The germline gives CDR1 KGHDR, CDR2 SFDVKD. Unmatched junction bases numbered 4, after V lost 4 bases and J lost 6 bases. The CDR3 region has the DNA TGTGCCACCAGTGACCAGGGGGCGGGTCAGCCCCAGCATTTT. It encodes CATSDQGAGQPQHF.

V gene TRBV6-5 combines with J gene TRBJ1-6; D might be TRBD1 (5 bases). Trimming left V 3 bases short and J 9 bases short, with 6 bases between. Germline loops: CDR1 MNHEY, CDR2 SVGAGI. The CDR3 is made up of 12 amino acids. CDR3 nucleotide sequence: TGTGCCAGCAGTTATCAGGGTTCACCCCTCCACTTT. Its protein is CASSYQGSPLHF.

The chain has TRBV9 and TRBJ2-2; 10 bases are shared with TRBD2. The CDR3 spans 14 residues. Looked up from germline, CDR1 is SGDLS and CDR2 is YYNGEE. Germline trimming cut 1 base from V and 7 bases from J; bases unmatched to any gene: 1. This chain's CDR3 is CASSVRTSGGELFF. The CDR3 DNA is TGTGCCAGCAGCGTAAGGACTAGCGGCGGGGAGCTGTTTTTT.

This clone has only one observation. The rearrangement links TRBV29-1 to TRBJ2-5; 8 nucleotides match TRBD1. Germline CDR1 SQVTM, CDR2 ANQGSEA. This CDR3 region has 14 residues. V was clipped by 3 bases and J by 5 bases; unmatched bases: 8. The CDR3 DNA is TGCAGCGTTGATCGGACAGGGTCTGACGAGACCCAGTACTTC. Translation gives CSVDRTGSDETQYF.